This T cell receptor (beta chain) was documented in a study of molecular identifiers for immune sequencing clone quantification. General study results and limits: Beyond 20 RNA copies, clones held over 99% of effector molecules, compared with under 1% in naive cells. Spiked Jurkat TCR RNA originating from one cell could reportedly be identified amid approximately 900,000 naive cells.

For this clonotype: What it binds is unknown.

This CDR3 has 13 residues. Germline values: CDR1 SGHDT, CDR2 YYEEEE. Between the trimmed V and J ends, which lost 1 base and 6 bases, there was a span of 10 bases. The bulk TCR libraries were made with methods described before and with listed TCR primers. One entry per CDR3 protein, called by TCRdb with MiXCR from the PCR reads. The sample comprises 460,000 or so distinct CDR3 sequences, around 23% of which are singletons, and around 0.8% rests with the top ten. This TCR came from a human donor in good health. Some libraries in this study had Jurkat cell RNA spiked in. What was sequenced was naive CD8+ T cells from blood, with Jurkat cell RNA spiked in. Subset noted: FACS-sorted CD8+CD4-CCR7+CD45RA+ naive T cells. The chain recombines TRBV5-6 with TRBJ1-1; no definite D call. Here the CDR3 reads CASSLISKSEAFF. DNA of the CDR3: TGTGCCAGCAGCTTGATAAGCAAGTCTGAAGCTTTCTTT. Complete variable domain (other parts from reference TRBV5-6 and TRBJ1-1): DAGVTQSPTHLIKTRGQQVTLRCSPKSGHDTVSWYQQALGQGPQFIFQYYEEEERQRGNFPDRFSGHQFPNYSSELNVNALLLGDSALYLCASSLISKSEAFFGQGTRLTVV.